This TCR beta chain was captured by sequencing in a study of Ad26.COV2.S vaccination and SARS-CoV-2 variants. Study at large: The COV1001 Ad26.COV2.S trial arm included the donor.

TCRdb's copy holds only in-frame clones and misses some; the assay was immunoSEQ multiplex PCR. Here the sample spans more than 300,000 clones, around 89% being singletons. This CDR3 region has 15 residues. The germline V gene encodes CDR1 KGHDR and CDR2 SFDVKD. V lost 3 bases and J 2 bases, leaving 11 bases between the germline ends. Treatment of the sample: around 19 received Ad26.COV2.S at low or high dose, single or two shots; roughly 5 received placebo; per-sample allocation not given. Material that was analyzed had been drawn on day 63 after the first vaccine or placebo injection. Within Boston, the person who donated was an adult of 18-55 years.

The sample here was peripheral blood, taken in a trial of Ad26.COV2.S vaccine versus placebo. The chain has TRBV24-1 and TRBJ2-3; the D gene is possibly TRBD1 (6 bases). The receptor's source is a person between 18 and 59 years old who received the Ad26.COV2.S COVID-19 vaccine or a placebo. The CDR3 here is CATSDRTDLTDTQYF. CDR3 in DNA: TGTGCCACCAGTGATCGGACAGATCTCACAGATACGCAGTATTTT.